Presented here are 28 T cell receptor beta chains from one specimen sequenced in a study of blood T cell repertoires in COVID-19. Clones were read by immunoSEQ multiplex PCR, and TCRdb kept only the in-frame ones, dropping some. The sample has roughly 290,000 clones; approximately 88% are singletons. Material: PBMCs or T cells enriched from blood (not recorded which). These receptor sequences come from a middle-aged woman who had recovered from COVID-19.

This chain links TRBV2 with TRBJ2-7, with 10 bases fitting TRBD2. V lost 3 bases and J lost 6; bases outside the gene matches: 8. Germline assignment: CDR1 SNHLY and CDR2 FYNNEI. The length of the CDR3 is 15 residues. This chain's CDR3 is CASSDSSGRLGEQYF. The CDR3 bases are TGTGCCAGCAGTGACTCTAGCGGGAGACTGGGCGAGCAGTACTTC.

The V call is TRBV3-1 (or the pseudogene TRBV3-2), the J call TRBJ2-7; maybe TRBD1 (6 bases). The V and J ends lost 6 bases and 0 bases respectively, with 30 bases between them. The length of the CDR3 is 20 residues. Germline V gives CDR1 LGHDT, CDR2 YNNKEL (reference sequence). The CDR3 protein is CASSPMGQGFYNPPSYEQYF. For the CDR3, the DNA is TGTGCCAGCAGTCCTATGGGTCAGGGGTTCTATAACCCGCCCTCCTACGAGCAGTACTTC.

The sample holds one count of this clone. V is TRBV5-1 and J is TRBJ2-1, with D tentatively TRBD1 (6 bases). With 2 bases removed from V and 8 bases from J, the gap between germline ends came to 11 bases. This CDR3 is 13 amino acids long. CDR1 is SGHRS and CDR2 is YFSETQ in the germline V gene. The CDR3 nucleotides read TGCGCCAGCAGCTTCACAGGGCGGGATGAGCAGTTCTTC. This translates into CASSFTGRDEQFF.

The V gene is TRBV5-4, the J gene TRBJ1-3; TRBD1 is a possible D gene (6 bases). The germline gives CDR1 SGHNT, CDR2 YYREEE (reference sequence). This CDR3 spans 14 amino acids. Trimming removed 5 bases at V and 2 bases at J, with 11 bases between. CDR3: CASRTGLTGNTIYF. The CDR3 DNA reads TGTGCCAGCAGGACAGGACTGACTGGAAACACCATATATTTT.

The CDR3 here is CASSEETGQRAFF. CDR3 DNA: TGTGCCAGCAGTGAAGAGACCGGACAGAGAGCTTTCTTT. The V and J genes are TRBV2 and TRBJ1-1; D is possibly TRBD1 (6 bases). The CDR3 runs 13 residues. V lost 1 base and J 10 bases, leaving 13 bases between the germline ends. Germline CDR1 SNHLY, CDR2 FYNNEI. The variable domain in full, with the rest retrieved from reference TRBV2 and TRBJ1-1, is EPEVTQTPSHQVTQMGQEVILRCVPISNHLYFYWYRQILGQKVEFLVSFYNNEISEKSEIFDDQFSVERPDGSNFTLKIRSTKLEDSAMYFCASSEETGQRAFFGQGTRLTVV.

The V call is TRBV6-6, the J call TRBJ1-3, with D possibly TRBD1 on 5 matching bases. The V gene's germline CDR1 is MNHNY and CDR2 SVGAGI (reference sequence). CDR3 length equals 14 residues. Trimming removed 9 bases at V and 1 base at J, with 13 bases between. The CDR3 is CASNIGGSGNTIYF. CDR3 nucleotides: TGTGCCAGTAACATCGGGGGGTCTGGAAACACCATATATTTT.

The rearrangement uses TRBV27 and TRBJ2-7, with D uncertain. The CDR3 extends over 16 amino acids. The germline V gene has CDR1 MNHEY and CDR2 SMNVEV (reference sequence). Trimming removed 2 bases from V and 3 bases from J, with 17 bases in between. CDR3 region: CASSLSLYSTLYEQYF. CDR3 in DNA: TGTGCCAGCAGTTTAAGTTTGTACTCTACCCTCTACGAGCAGTACTTC.

This sequence joins TRBV27 and TRBJ1-2; unclear D gene. This CDR3 is built from 15 residues. Germline V lookup: CDR1 MNHEY, CDR2 SMNVEV (reference sequence). V lost 5 bases and J 7 bases, leaving 20 bases between the germline ends. CDR3 region: CASSPYNSNRGGYTF. In DNA form, the CDR3 reads TGTGCCAGCAGTCCATATAATAGCAATCGGGGTGGCTACACCTTC.

The chain joins TRBV3-1 (or the pseudogene TRBV3-2) to TRBJ2-7, with D perhaps matching TRBD2 (5 bases). The CDR3 is made up of 15 amino acids. V was pared by 0 bases and J by 2 bases, with 11 bases between. Germline V gene data show CDR1 as LGHDT and CDR2 as YNNKEL (reference sequence). DNA of the CDR3: TGTGCCAGCAGCCAAGATCGGTTAGCGACCTACGAGCAGTACTTC. Encoded protein: CASSQDRLATYEQYF.

The rearrangement joins TRBV5-8 to TRBJ2-5, with D tentatively TRBD2 (6 bases). The CDR3 spans 14 residues. Germline V lookup: CDR1 SGHTS, CDR2 YDEGEE. Trimming took off 6 bases at V and 5 bases at J, with 17 bases between the two ends. CDR3 loop: CASTPNGGGETQYF. The CDR3 region has the DNA TGTGCCAGCACCCCTAACGGGGGTGGGGAGACCCAGTACTTC.

The gene calls are TRBV5-1 and TRBJ1-3; D remains unclear. The CDR3 runs to 14 residues. V lost 4 bases, J lost 0 bases, and 8 bases lay in between. Germline CDR1 and CDR2: SGHRS and YFSETQ. This chain's CDR3 is CASSIPDSGNTIYF. CDR3 nucleotide sequence: TGCGCCAGCAGCATACCAGACTCTGGAAACACCATATATTTT.

V usage is TRBV7-2 and J usage is TRBJ1-2; possibly TRBD1 for D (5 bases). The germline CDR1 and CDR2 sequences are SGHTA and FQGNSA. The length of the CDR3 is 15 residues. The V end was cut by 5 bases, the J end by 2 bases, with 15 bases between. The CDR3 is CASSPGGGANYGYTF. DNA for the CDR3: TGTGCCAGCAGCCCGGGGGGTGGGGCGAACTATGGCTACACCTTC.

V is TRBV5-1 and J is TRBJ1-4; D not certain. This CDR3 region has 16 residues. The germline CDR1 and CDR2 sequences are SGHRS and YFSETQ. Trimming took off 0 bases at V and 0 bases at J, with 9 bases between the two ends. Here the CDR3 reads CASSLDPGSTNEKLFF. Here the CDR3 DNA reads TGCGCCAGCAGCTTGGACCCAGGTTCAACTAATGAAAAACTGTTTTTT.

The V gene is TRBV7-9, the J gene TRBJ1-1, with 10 bases aligning to TRBD1. The trim removed 5 bases at V and 3 bases at J, leaving 12 bases unmatched. The CDR3 extends over 17 amino acids. The V gene's germline CDR1 is SEHNR and CDR2 FQNEAQ (reference sequence). The CDR3 DNA reads TGTGCCAGCAGCCCCAGGGGCAGGGACAGGGGAGACACTGAAGCTTTCTTT. Residues: CASSPRGRDRGDTEAFF.

The chain is built from TRBV2 and TRBJ2-5, with 11 bases aligning to TRBD2. The germline V gene has CDR1 SNHLY and CDR2 FYNNEI. The CDR3 length is 14 residues. V shed 7 bases and J 3 bases; nucleotides not matched to a gene: 4. CDR3 region: CASKRLAGKETQYF. CDR3 bases: TGTGCCAGCAAAAGACTAGCGGGGAAAGAGACCCAGTACTTC.

In regard to this clone: This sample also contains other DNA sequences that code for the same CDR3. The rearrangement links TRBV5-1 to TRBJ2-5; tentative D call: TRBD1 (5 bases). V was pared by 1 base and J by 2 bases, with 6 bases between. The CDR3 is 13 amino acids. CDR1 and CDR2 from the germline V gene are SGHRS and YFSETQ. CDR3 DNA: TGCGCCAGCAGCTTGCCAGGGCAAGAGACCCAGTACTTC. Residues: CASSLPGQETQYF. The full variable domain, in which reference TRBV5-1 and TRBJ2-5 provide the parts outside the CDR3, is KAGVTQTPRYLIKTRGQQVTLSCSPISGHRSVSWYQQTPGQGLQFLFEYFSETQRNKGNFPGRFSGRQFSNSRSEMNVSTLELGDSALYLCASSLPGQETQYFGPGTRLLVL.

The rearrangement uses TRBV3-1 (or the pseudogene TRBV3-2) and TRBJ1-2; no clear D gene. The V and J ends lost 4 bases and 8 bases respectively, with 20 bases between them. This CDR3 has 15 residues. From germline, CDR1 is LGHDT and CDR2 YNNKEL (reference sequence). CDR3 loop: CASSLYGSQIMGYTF. The CDR3 region has the DNA TGTGCCAGCAGCCTCTACGGGTCTCAAATTATGGGCTACACCTTC.

V gene TRBV29-1 combines with J gene TRBJ1-2, with D tentatively TRBD1 (5 bases). The CDR3 spans 11 residues. Trimming left V 4 bases short and J 7 bases short, with 10 bases between. The germline CDR1 and CDR2 sequences are SQVTM and ANQGSEA. CDR3 DNA: TGCAGCGTTGTGGCAGGGTCTGGCTACACCTTC. Amino acids: CSVVAGSGYTF. Full variable domain (remainder filled in from reference TRBV29-1 and TRBJ1-2): SAVISQKPSRDICQRGTSLTIQCQVDSQVTMMFWYRQQPGQSLTLIATANQGSEATYESGFVIDKFPISRPNLTFSTLTVSNMSPEDSSIYLCSVVAGSGYTFGSGTRLTVV.

This clone showed up just once. The chain uses TRBV23-1 and TRBJ1-5; TRBD1 aligns across 9 bases. TRBV23-1 is annotated as an ORF whose role is uncertain. V shed 3 bases and J 2 bases; nucleotides not matched to a gene: 8. CDR3 size: 17 residues. The CDR3 protein is CASSHLDRGRCNQPQHF. The CDR3 DNA reads as TGCGCCAGCAGTCACCTGGACAGGGGCAGGTGCAATCAGCCCCAGCATTTT.

V is TRBV6-5 and J is TRBJ1-4, with D hard to call. The CDR3 loop spans 12 amino acids. Germline CDR1 is MNHEY and CDR2 is SVGAGI. Trimming pared 5 bases from V and 8 bases from J, leaving 9 bases between. CDR3 bases: TGTGCCAGCAGTAATACAAACGAAAAACTGTTTTTT. Its translation is CASSNTNEKLFF.

V usage is TRBV5-1 and J usage is TRBJ1-2; 7 nucleotides match TRBD1. With 2 bases clipped from V and 8 bases from J, the junction kept 9 bases outside the gene matches. The CDR3 runs 14 residues. The germline CDR1 and CDR2 sequences are SGHRS and YFSETQ. The CDR3 sequence: CASSLGTAREGYTF. As DNA, the CDR3 is TGCGCCAGCAGCTTAGGGACAGCCAGGGAGGGCTACACCTTC.

The genes are TRBV10-1 and TRBJ2-3; 7 nucleotides line up with TRBD2. The CDR3 covers 14 residues. V shed 0 bases and J 11 bases; nucleotides not matched to a gene: 8. Germline CDR1 and CDR2: WNHNN and SYGVQD (reference sequence). The CDR3 loop is CASSESERGRKQYF. The CDR3 DNA is TGCGCCAGCAGTGAGTCGGAGCGGGGTCGCAAGCAGTATTTT.

The J gene is TRBJ1-5, the V gene TRBV5-5, with 9 bases lining up with TRBD1. The V segment lost 4 bases and the J segment 7 bases; nucleotides outside the gene matches: 6. The CDR3 is 14 residues long. Germline V CDR1 and CDR2: SGHKS, YYEKEE (reference sequence). CDR3 residues: CASSLDRGGQPQHF. The CDR3 nucleotides are TGTGCCAGCAGCCTGGACAGGGGAGGACAGCCCCAGCATTTT.

This sequence joins TRBV19 and TRBJ1-1; D might be TRBD1 (6 bases). Germline CDR1 and CDR2: LNHDA and SQIVND (reference sequence). The CDR3 totals 14 residues. Trimming stripped 3 bases from V and 3 bases from J, with 11 bases between. CDR3 in DNA: TGTGCCAGTAGTATGTCGGCAGGGGACACTGAAGCTTTCTTT. Its translation is CASSMSAGDTEAFF. Combining the CDR3 with reference TRBV19 and TRBJ1-1 gives the whole variable domain DGGITQSPKYLFRKEGQNVTLSCEQNLNHDAMYWYRQDPGQGLRLIYYSQIVNDFQKGDIAEGYSVSREKKESFPLTVTSAQKNPTAFYLCASSMSAGDTEAFFGQGTRLTVV.

This chain links TRBV6-2 or TRBV6-3 with TRBJ1-5; D may be TRBD1 (5 bases). Germline V CDR1 and CDR2: MNHEY, SVGEGT. V lost 3 bases and J lost 8, with 14 bases in between. The CDR3 runs to 14 residues. This CDR3 reads CASSYGQGREPQHF. CDR3 bases: TGTGCCAGCAGTTATGGGCAGGGCAGGGAGCCCCAGCATTTT.

The CDR3 region is CSAVEQLTQETQYF. The DNA for the CDR3 is TGCAGCGCCGTCGAACAGCTTACCCAAGAGACCCAGTACTTC. The chain joins TRBV29-1 to TRBJ2-5; D remains unclear. The CDR3 is 14 residues long. V lost 7 bases and J 1 base, leaving 16 bases between the germline ends. Looked up from germline, CDR1 is SQVTM and CDR2 is ANQGSEA.

The rearrangement joins TRBV6-1 to TRBJ1-3; no reliable D call. Trimming shortened V by 4 bases and J by 0 bases, and 16 bases separated the two germline ends. This CDR3 has 17 amino acids. Germline V gives CDR1 MNHNS, CDR2 SASEGT. The chain's CDR3 is CASSAGPRGGSGNTIYF. For the CDR3, the DNA is TGTGCCAGCAGTGCTGGACCCCGGGGTGGCTCTGGAAACACCATATATTTT.

The V and J genes are TRBV18 and TRBJ1-6; D gene ambiguous. Per the germline V gene, CDR1 is KGHSH and CDR2 is LQKENI. V lost 2 bases and J lost 8, with 7 bases in between. The CDR3 is 13 residues long. The CDR3 here is CASSPGRDSPLHF. CDR3 sequence (DNA): TGTGCCAGCTCACCAGGGAGGGATTCACCCCTCCACTTT.